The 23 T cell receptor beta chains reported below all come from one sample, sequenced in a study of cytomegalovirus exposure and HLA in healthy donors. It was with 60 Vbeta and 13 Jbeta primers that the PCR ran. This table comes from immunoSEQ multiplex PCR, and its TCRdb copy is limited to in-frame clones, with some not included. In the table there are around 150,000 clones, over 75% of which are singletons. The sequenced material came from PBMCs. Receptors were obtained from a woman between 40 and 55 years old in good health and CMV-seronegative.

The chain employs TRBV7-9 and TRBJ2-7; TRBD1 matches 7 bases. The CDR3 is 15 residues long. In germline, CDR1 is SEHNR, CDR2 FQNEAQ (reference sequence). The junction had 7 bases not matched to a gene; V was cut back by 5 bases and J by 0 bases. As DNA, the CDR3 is TGTGCCAGCAGCGACGACAGGGTTGGCTCCTACGAGCAGTACTTC. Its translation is CASSDDRVGSYEQYF.

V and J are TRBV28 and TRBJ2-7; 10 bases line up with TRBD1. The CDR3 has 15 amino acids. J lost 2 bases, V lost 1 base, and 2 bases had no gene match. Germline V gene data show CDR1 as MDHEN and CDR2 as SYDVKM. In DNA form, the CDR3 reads TGTGCCAGCAGTTTATCCGGGACAGGGGCCTACGAGCAGTACTTC. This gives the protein CASSLSGTGAYEQYF.

This CDR3 is CASSQVAGVRDTQYF. The CDR3 DNA is TGCGCCAGCAGCCAAGTAGCGGGAGTCCGAGATACGCAGTATTTT. J is TRBJ2-3 and V is TRBV4-3; TRBD2 matches at 9 bases. Trimming took 1 base from V and 5 from J; bases not matched to a gene: 4. Germline V gene sequence: CDR1 LGHNA, CDR2 YSLEER. The CDR3 has 15 residues.

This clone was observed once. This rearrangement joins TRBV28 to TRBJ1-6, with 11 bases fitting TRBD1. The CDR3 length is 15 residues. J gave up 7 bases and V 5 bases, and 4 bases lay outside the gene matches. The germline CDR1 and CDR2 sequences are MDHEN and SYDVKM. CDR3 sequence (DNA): TGTGCCAGCAGTGGAGGGACAGGGGGGAATTCACCCCTCCACTTT. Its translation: CASSGGTGGNSPLHF.

Here the CDR3 reads CASSIDRVGFTSSTDTQYF. CDR3 in DNA: TGTGCCAGTAGTATAGATCGGGTCGGTTTCACGTCTAGCACAGATACGCAGTATTTT. The chain recombines TRBV19 with TRBJ2-3; D gene ambiguous. The CDR3 loop spans 19 amino acids. The V end was cut by 0 bases, the J end by 0 bases, with 19 bases between. The V gene's germline CDR1 is LNHDA and CDR2 SQIVND (reference sequence).

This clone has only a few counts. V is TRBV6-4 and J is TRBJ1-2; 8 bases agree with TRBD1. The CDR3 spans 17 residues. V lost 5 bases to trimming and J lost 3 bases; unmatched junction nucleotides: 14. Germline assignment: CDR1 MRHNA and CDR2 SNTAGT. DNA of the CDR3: TGTGCCAGCAGTAGTTCTCTCGGACAGGGATACGACTATGGCTACACCTTC. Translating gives CASSSSLGQGYDYGYTF.

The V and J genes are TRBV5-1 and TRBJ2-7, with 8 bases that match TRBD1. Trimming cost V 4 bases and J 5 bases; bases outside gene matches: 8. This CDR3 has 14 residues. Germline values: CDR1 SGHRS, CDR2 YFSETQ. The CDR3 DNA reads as TGCGCCAGCAGCCCGGGACAGGTAGCTAACGAGCAGTACTTC. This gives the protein CASSPGQVANEQYF.

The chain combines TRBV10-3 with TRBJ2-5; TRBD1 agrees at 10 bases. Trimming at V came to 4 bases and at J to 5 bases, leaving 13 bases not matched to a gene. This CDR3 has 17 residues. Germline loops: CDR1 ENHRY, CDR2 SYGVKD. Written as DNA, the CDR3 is TGTGCCATCAGTGCTGTGACAGGGGGCCCCGGAGGGGAGACCCAGTACTTC. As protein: CAISAVTGGPGGETQYF.

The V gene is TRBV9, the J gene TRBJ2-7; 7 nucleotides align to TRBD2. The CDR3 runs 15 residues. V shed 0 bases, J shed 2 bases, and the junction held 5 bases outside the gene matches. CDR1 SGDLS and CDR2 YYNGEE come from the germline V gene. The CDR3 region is CASSVAAGTTYEQYF. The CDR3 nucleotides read TGTGCCAGCAGCGTAGCGGCAGGGACTACCTACGAGCAGTACTTC.

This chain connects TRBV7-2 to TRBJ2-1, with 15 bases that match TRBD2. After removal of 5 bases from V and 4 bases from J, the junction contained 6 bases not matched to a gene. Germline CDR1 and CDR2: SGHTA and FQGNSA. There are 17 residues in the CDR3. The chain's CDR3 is CASSIPGLAGGYNEQFF. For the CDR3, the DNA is TGTGCCAGCAGCATTCCGGGACTAGCGGGAGGTTACAATGAGCAGTTCTTC.

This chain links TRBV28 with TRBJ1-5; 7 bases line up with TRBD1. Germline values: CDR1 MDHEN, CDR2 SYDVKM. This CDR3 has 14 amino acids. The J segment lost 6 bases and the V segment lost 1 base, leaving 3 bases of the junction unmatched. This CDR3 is CASSLSDRFQPQHF. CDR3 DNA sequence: TGTGCCAGCAGTTTATCGGACAGGTTTCAGCCCCAGCATTTT. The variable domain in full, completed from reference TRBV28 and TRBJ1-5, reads DVKVTQSSRYLVKRTGEKVFLECVQDMDHENMFWYRQDPGLGLRLIYFSYDVKMKEKGDIPEGYSVSREKKERFSLILESASTNQTSMYLCASSLSDRFQPQHFGDGTRLSIL.

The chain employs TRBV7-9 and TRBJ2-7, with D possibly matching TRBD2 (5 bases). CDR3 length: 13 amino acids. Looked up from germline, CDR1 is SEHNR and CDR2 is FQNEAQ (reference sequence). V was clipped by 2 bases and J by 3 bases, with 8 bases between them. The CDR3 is CASSLPTNYEQYF. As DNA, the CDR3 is TGTGCCAGCAGCTTACCGACTAACTACGAGCAGTACTTC.

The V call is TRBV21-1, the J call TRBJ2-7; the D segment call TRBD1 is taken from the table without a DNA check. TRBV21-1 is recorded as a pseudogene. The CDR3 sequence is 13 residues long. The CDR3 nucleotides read TGTGCCAGCACTCAACAGGGGGCATACGAGCAGTACTTC. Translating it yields CASTQQGAYEQYF.

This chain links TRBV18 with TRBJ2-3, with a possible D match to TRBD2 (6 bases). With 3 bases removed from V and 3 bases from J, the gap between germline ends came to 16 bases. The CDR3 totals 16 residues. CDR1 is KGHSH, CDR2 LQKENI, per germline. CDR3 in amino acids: CASSPPGGYTTDTQYF. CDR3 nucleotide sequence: TGTGCCAGCTCACCCCCTGGGGGGTACACTACAGATACGCAGTATTTT.

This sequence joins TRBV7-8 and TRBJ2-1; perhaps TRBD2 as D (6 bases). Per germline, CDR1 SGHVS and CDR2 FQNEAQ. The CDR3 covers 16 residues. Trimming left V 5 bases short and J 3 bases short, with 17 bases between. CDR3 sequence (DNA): TGTGCCAGCAGCCGGGAGTGGGTTTCTCGCTACAATGAGCAGTTCTTC. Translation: CASSREWVSRYNEQFF.

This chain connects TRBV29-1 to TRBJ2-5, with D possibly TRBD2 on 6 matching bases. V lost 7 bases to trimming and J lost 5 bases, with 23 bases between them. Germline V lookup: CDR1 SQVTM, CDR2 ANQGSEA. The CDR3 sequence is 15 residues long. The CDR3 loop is CSAAPHTGLWETQYF. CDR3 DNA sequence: TGCAGCGCAGCGCCCCACACGGGACTTTGGGAGACCCAGTACTTC.

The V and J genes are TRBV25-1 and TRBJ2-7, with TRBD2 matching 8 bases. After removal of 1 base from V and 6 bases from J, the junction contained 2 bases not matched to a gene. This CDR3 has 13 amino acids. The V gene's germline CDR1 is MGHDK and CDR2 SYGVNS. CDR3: CASSESTSGEQYF. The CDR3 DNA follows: TGTGCCAGCAGTGAATCTACTAGCGGCGAGCAGTACTTC.

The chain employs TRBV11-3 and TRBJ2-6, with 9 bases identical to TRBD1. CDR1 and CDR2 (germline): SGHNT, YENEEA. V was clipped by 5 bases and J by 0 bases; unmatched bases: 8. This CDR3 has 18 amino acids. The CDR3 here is CASSTWTGAASGANVLTF. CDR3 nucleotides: TGTGCCAGCAGCACCTGGACAGGGGCGGCCTCTGGGGCCAACGTCCTGACTTTC.

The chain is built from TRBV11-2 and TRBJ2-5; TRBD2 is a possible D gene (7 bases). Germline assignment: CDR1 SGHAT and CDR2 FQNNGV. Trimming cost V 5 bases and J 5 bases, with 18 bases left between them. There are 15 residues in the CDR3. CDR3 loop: CASSLGGRGAETQYF. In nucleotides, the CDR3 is TGTGCCAGCAGCCTGGGGGGTCGGGGGGCGGAGACCCAGTACTTC. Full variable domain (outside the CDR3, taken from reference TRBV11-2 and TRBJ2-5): EAGVAQSPRYKIIEKRQSVAFWCNPISGHATLYWYQQILGQGPKLLIQFQNNGVVDDSQLPKDRFSAERLKGVDSTLKIQPAKLEDSAVYLCASSLGGRGAETQYFGPGTRLLVL.

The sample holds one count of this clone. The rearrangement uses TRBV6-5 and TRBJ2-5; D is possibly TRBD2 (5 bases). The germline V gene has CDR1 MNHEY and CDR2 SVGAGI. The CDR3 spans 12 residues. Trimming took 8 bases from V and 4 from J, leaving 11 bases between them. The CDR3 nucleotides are TGTGCCAGCCGCATCGCGGGAGAGACCCAGTACTTC. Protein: CASRIAGETQYF.

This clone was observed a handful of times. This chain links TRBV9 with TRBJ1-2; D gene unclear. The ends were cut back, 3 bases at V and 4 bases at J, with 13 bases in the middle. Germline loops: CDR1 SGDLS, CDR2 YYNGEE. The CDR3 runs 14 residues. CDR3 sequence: CASSAGLGGYGYTF. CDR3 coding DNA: TGTGCCAGCAGCGCAGGCCTTGGAGGCTATGGCTACACCTTC.

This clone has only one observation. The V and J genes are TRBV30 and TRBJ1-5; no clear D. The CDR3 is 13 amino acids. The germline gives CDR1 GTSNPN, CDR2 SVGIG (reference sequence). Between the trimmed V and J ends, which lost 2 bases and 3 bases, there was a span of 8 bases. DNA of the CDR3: TGTGCCTGGAGTATGGCATTCAATCAGCCCCAGCATTTT. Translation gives CAWSMAFNQPQHF.

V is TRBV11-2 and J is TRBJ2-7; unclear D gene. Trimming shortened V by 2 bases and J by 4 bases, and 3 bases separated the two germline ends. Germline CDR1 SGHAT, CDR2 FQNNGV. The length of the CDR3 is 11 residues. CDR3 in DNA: TGTGCCAGCAGCTTACTTTACGAGCAGTACTTC. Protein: CASSLLYEQYF.